In its sample, the clone carrying this T cell receptor (beta chain) was seen many times. The donor group consisted entirely of healthy Caucasians. This record belongs to a study of identical twins. CDR3 length: 12 amino acids. Germline V gene sequence: CDR1 SNHLY, CDR2 FYNNEI. V dropped 3 bases and J dropped 4 bases, with 5 bases sitting between them. In TCRdb, the 5' RACE reads were re-called with MiXCR into one record per CDR3 protein. The sample includes approximately 680,000 distinct CDR3 sequences, 7% to 7.5% seen only once; the top ten take 1.5% to 2%. The data were also submitted as part of a second study, on yellow fever vaccine responses in identical twins.

Sequenced input: PBMCs. This rearrangement joins TRBV2 to TRBJ2-3, with no clear D. The clonotype originates from a woman aged 18-30 years in good health. The chain's CDR3 is CASSDIADTQYF. As DNA, the CDR3 is TGTGCCAGCAGTGATATCGCAGATACGCAGTATTTT. The variable domain in full, with the rest retrieved from reference TRBV2 and TRBJ2-3, is EPEVTQTPSHQVTQMGQEVILRCVPISNHLYFYWYRQILGQKVEFLVSFYNNEISEKSEIFDDQFSVERPDGSNFTLKIRSTKLEDSAMYFCASSDIADTQYFGPGTRLTVL.